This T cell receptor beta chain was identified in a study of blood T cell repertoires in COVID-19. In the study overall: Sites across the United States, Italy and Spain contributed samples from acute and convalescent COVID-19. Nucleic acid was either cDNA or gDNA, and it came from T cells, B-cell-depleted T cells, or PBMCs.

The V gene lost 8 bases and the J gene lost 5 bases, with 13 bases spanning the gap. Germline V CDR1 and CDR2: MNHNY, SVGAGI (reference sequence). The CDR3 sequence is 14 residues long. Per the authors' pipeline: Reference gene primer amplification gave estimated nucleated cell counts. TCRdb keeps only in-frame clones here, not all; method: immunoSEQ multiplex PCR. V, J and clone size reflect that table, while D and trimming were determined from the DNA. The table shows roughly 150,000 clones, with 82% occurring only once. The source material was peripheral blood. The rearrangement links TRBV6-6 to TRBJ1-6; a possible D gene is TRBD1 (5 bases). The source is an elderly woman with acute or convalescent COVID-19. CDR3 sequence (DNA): TGTGCCAGCCGTGGGCGGGGGAATAATTCACCCCTCCACTTT. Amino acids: CASRGRGNNSPLHF.